This passage covers 9 T cell receptor beta chains from one sample sequenced in a study of beta chain features in type 1 diabetes. The sequenced template was cDNA made from the entire isolated RNA. The protocol was immunoSEQ multiplex PCR, while the TCRdb copy is restricted to in-frame clones and leaves out a portion. The table lists more than 150,000 clones, about 13% of them singletons. The sample consisted of central memory CD4+ T cells from blood. These receptors were taken from a woman between 18 and 30 years old in good health.

The V call is TRBV7-9, the J call TRBJ1-1; D is unclear. Germline V gene sequence: CDR1 SEHNR, CDR2 FQNEAQ (reference sequence). This CDR3 contains 16 residues. V lost 5 bases and J lost 1, with 17 bases in between. The DNA of the CDR3 is TGTGCCAGCAGCCCGCTATGGGCACCGGAGAACACTGAAGCTTTCTTT. It codes for CASSPLWAPENTEAFF.

The sample holds a few counts of this clone. The chain carries TRBV20-1 and TRBJ2-7; no clear D. V shed 5 bases and J shed 5 bases, with 7 bases lying between them. Germline V gene data show CDR1 as DFQATT and CDR2 as SNEGSKA (reference sequence). The CDR3 sequence is 10 residues long. The CDR3 sequence is CSAARNEQYF. The DNA for the CDR3 is TGCAGTGCTGCTAGGAACGAGCAGTACTTC.

This clone was observed once. The chain links TRBV29-1 to TRBJ2-4; TRBD1 might be the D (6 bases). Deletions cut 6 bases from V and 3 bases from J, with 27 bases between. This CDR3 comprises 18 residues. In germline, CDR1 is SQVTM, CDR2 ANQGSEA. CDR3 sequence (DNA): TGCAGCGTAGCGAATGGGGGCCTAGGATCCGTTGGCAAAAACATTCAGTACTTC. Translating gives CSVANGGLGSVGKNIQYF.

This clone was detected only a few times. This chain uses TRBV30 with TRBJ2-1; TRBD2 matches at 13 bases. V lost 8 bases to trimming and J lost 1 base; unmatched junction nucleotides: 8. CDR1 and CDR2 from the germline V gene are GTSNPN and SVGIG (reference sequence). The CDR3 totals 16 residues. CDR3 residues: CALGTSGKGSYNEQFF. CDR3 nucleotides: TGTGCCCTTGGGACTAGCGGGAAGGGTTCCTACAATGAGCAGTTCTTC.

This chain joins TRBV10-3 and TRBJ2-7; 9 bases are shared with TRBD1. The germline gives CDR1 ENHRY, CDR2 SYGVKD. Unmatched junction bases numbered 7, after V lost 3 bases and J lost 1 base. CDR3 length: 16 residues. The CDR3 sequence: CAISDSDRGGSYEQYF. The CDR3 coding sequence is TGTGCCATCAGTGATTCGGACAGGGGAGGATCCTACGAGCAGTACTTC.

This clone appeared a few times. The chain links TRBV30 to TRBJ2-1; 11 bases fit TRBD2. The V gene end was trimmed by 4 bases and the J gene end by 3 bases; junction bases not matched to a gene: 2. The length of the CDR3 is 14 residues. From germline, CDR1 is GTSNPN and CDR2 SVGIG (reference sequence). The CDR3 region is CAWTGLAGYNEQFF. The CDR3 DNA is TGTGCCTGGACCGGACTAGCGGGCTACAATGAGCAGTTCTTC.

The chain combines TRBV30 with TRBJ2-7; D remains ambiguous. This CDR3 is 12 amino acids long. Germline CDR1 and CDR2: GTSNPN and SVGIG (reference sequence). The V and J ends lost 3 bases and 6 bases respectively, with 12 bases between them. The CDR3 DNA reads TGTGCCTGGAGCGCCAACTCCCCCGAGCAGTACTTC. Residues: CAWSANSPEQYF.

This chain uses TRBV7-2 with TRBJ1-1; TRBD1 is a possible D gene (6 bases). CDR3 length equals 15 residues. V was clipped by 1 base and J by 6 bases, with 15 bases between them. Germline lookup yields CDR1 SGHTA and CDR2 FQGNSA. CDR3 DNA sequence: TGTGCCAGCAGCTTAGGGGGCAGGGGCACGGCTGAAGCTTTCTTT. It yields the protein CASSLGGRGTAEAFF.

This clone was counted only a few times. The chain uses TRBV7-2 and TRBJ2-2; TRBD2 aligns across 13 bases. The CDR3 loop spans 15 amino acids. Germline V lookup: CDR1 SGHTA, CDR2 FQGNSA. The trim removed 5 bases at V and 7 bases at J, leaving 4 bases unmatched. In DNA form, the CDR3 reads TGTGCCAGCAGCGGGACTAGCGGGACGATCGGGGAGCTGTTTTTT. Protein product: CASSGTSGTIGELFF.